These 9 T cell receptor beta chains originate from one sample sequenced in a study of lymphopenia after photon versus proton radiotherapy. Using immunoSEQ multiplex PCR, the repertoire was profiled, and TCRdb retains in-frame clones only, with some absent. The data contain about 30,000 clones, approximately 90% of them singletons. Here the sequenced sample was peripheral blood, taken from a patient treated with proton-based radiotherapy. The source is an older woman with cholangiocarcinoma. Some clones in this sample may be carry-over from other donors' samples.

The rearrangement uses TRBV1 and TRBJ2-4; TRBD1, the D gene given by the table, was not confirmed from the DNA. TRBV1 is deemed a pseudogene. This CDR3 contains 16 residues. CDR3 loop: CTSSRGQIVAKNIQYF. CDR3 in DNA: TGCACCAGCAGCCGCGGACAGATTGTAGCCAAAAACATTCAGTACTTC.

V gene TRBV18 combines with J gene TRBJ2-1; the D is unclear. V shed 1 base and J shed 10 bases, with 5 bases lying between them. CDR1 is KGHSH and CDR2 is LQKENI in the germline V gene. The CDR3 has 11 residues. The CDR3 loop reads CASSPLREQFF. Here the CDR3 DNA reads TGTGCCAGCTCACCACTGAGGGAGCAGTTCTTC. The complete variable domain, with remaining parts taken from reference TRBV18 and TRBJ2-1, reads NAGVMQNPRHLVRRRGQEARLRCSPMKGHSHVYWYRQLPEEGLKFMVYLQKENIIDESGMPKERFSAEFPKEGPSILRIQQVVRGDSAAYFCASSPLREQFFGPGTRLTVL.

The V call is TRBV10-1, the J call TRBJ1-2; 7 nucleotides align to TRBD1. V was clipped by 6 bases and J by 3 bases; unmatched bases: 7. CDR1 is WNHNN and CDR2 is SYGVQD in the germline V gene (reference sequence). The length of the CDR3 is 14 residues. CDR3 nucleotides: TGCGCCAGCAGCCCGGGACAGACGGACTATGGCTACACCTTC. Translating it yields CASSPGQTDYGYTF.

The rearrangement links TRBV7-8 to TRBJ2-2, with 12 bases that match TRBD2. CDR1 is SGHVS and CDR2 is FQNEAQ in the germline V gene. J lost 5 bases, V lost 4 bases, and 5 bases had no gene match. CDR3 size: 16 residues. CDR3 region: CASSSFGTSGTGELFF. DNA of the CDR3: TGTGCCAGCAGCTCCTTCGGGACTAGCGGGACCGGGGAGCTGTTTTTT.

The chain employs TRBV7-9 and TRBJ1-5; D is possibly TRBD1 (5 bases). The CDR3 is 14 amino acids. Trimming took 3 bases from V and 6 from J, leaving 12 bases between them. CDR1 and CDR2 from the germline V gene are SEHNR and FQNEAQ (reference sequence). The CDR3 spells CASSFGAGGQPQHF. CDR3 in DNA: TGTGCCAGCAGCTTTGGGGCTGGCGGTCAGCCCCAGCATTTT.

This chain connects TRBV2 to TRBJ1-2; maybe TRBD1 (5 bases). The CDR3 has 17 amino acids. Per germline, CDR1 SNHLY and CDR2 FYNNEI. Trimming stripped 6 bases from V and 0 bases from J, with 20 bases between. Written as DNA, the CDR3 is TGTGCCAGCAGACATGATTTCGGGAAAGGGGCTAACTATGGCTACACCTTC. Its translation is CASRHDFGKGANYGYTF.

The rearrangement joins TRBV27 to TRBJ2-7; D uncertain. Trimming removed 5 bases from V and 3 bases from J, with 17 bases in between. The CDR3 sequence is 15 residues long. Germline V lookup: CDR1 MNHEY, CDR2 SMNVEV (reference sequence). CDR3 amino acids: CASSLRRTAVYEQYF. The CDR3 DNA reads as TGTGCCAGCAGTCTAAGGCGTACCGCCGTCTACGAGCAGTACTTC.

The DNA of the CDR3 is TGTGCCAGCAGCCCGGGACATAGACAAGAGACCCAGTACTTC. Its translation: CASSPGHRQETQYF. The chain employs TRBV7-2 and TRBJ2-5; D is perhaps TRBD1 (6 bases). Germline CDR1 SGHTA, CDR2 FQGNSA. Trimming shortened V by 5 bases and J by 2 bases, and 12 bases separated the two germline ends. The CDR3 covers 14 residues.

This clone was found once. V gene TRBV6-5 combines with J gene TRBJ2-2; TRBD2 aligns across 10 bases. This CDR3 region has 15 residues. Germline CDR1 and CDR2: MNHEY and SVGAGI. J lost 1 base, V lost 7 bases, and 3 bases had no gene match. This CDR3 is CASTRTSGNTGELFF. The DNA for the CDR3 is TGTGCCAGCACCAGGACTAGCGGGAACACCGGGGAGCTGTTTTTT.